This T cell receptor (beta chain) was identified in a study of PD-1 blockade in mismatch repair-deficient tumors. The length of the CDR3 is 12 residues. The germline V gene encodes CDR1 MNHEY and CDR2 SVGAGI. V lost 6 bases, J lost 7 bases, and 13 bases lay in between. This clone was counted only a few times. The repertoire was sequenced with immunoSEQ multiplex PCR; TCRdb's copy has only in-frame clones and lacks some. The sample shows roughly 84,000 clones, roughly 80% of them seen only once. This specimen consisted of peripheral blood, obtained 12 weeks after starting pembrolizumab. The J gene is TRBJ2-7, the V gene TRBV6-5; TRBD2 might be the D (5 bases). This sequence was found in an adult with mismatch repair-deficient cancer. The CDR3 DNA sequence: TGTGCCAGCAGCTTAAGGCGGAGGGAGCAGTACTTC. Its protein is CASSLRRREQYF.